This T cell receptor (beta chain) was observed in a study of T cell responses to AZD1222 COVID-19 vaccine (dated by TCRdb to the early 2020s). In terms of the full investigation: AZD1222 recipients given second doses at about 4 weeks or at about 12 weeks were pooled, since spike-specific TCR depth and breadth were not found to differ between the two schedules. TCR sequencing covered more than 230 trial participants: 200 to 220 given two doses of AZD1222 and approximately 26 given two doses of MenACWY control vaccine. Trial participants were enrolled by age into 18-55, 56-69 and 70-plus year subgroups, with around 150, 28 and 57 TCR-sequenced participants respectively.

Note on this clone: What antigen it recognizes has not been identified. No per-base quality is available; no much larger clone lies one base away.

Broader findings and caveats from the paper: Reportedly, close to half of the unique spike-specific TCRs recognized epitopes lying outside the regions that are mutated in the B.1.351 and B.1.1.7 variants. Vaccine-associated CD4 TCRs spanned the whole spike protein, with dominant responses in regions 160-218 and 743-854. Conclusions about previously exposed vaccinees are limited, since just a handful of AZD1222 recipients were seropositive for SARS-CoV-2 at baseline. The 56-69-year group was small, and its depth increase did not reach significance, likely because of low power. Because no day 14 peak-response samples were available, repertoires were characterized only after the peak T cell response. Participants were mostly white British and included more females than males, and it was suggested by the authors that clonal diversity may have been underestimated. After two AZD1222 doses, spike-specific TCR breadth and depth were significantly higher than at day 0 and than in MenACWY recipients.

The time point label, read with the paper, signifies: baseline before first vaccination. The vaccinee samples were drawn from two UK trials, COV001 and COV002, one of which was a single-blind randomized controlled phase 2/3 trial testing AZD1222 (ChAdOx1 nCoV-19) in healthy adults. For TCRbeta chain sequencing, PBMC samples were collected from trial participants at day 0 and at day 28 after the second dose. The CDR3 regions of human TCRbeta chains were analyzed by immunosequencing. The original pipeline was this. Repertoire TCRs were checked for matches against a reference library of SARS-CoV-2-specific TCRs that had been generated using the MIRA antigen-specificity platform. Breadth was defined as the fraction of unique TCRs that were SARS-CoV-2-associated. Depth was defined as the fraction of total T cells that were SARS-CoV-2-associated. Using the MIRA data, each spike-specific TCR was assigned both to the spike region to which the TCR was reactive and to a CD4 or CD8 class. Log10-transformed breadth and depth values were compared by one-way ANOVA with Sidak's multiple comparisons tests. The source is immuneACCESS, and TCRdb retained only in-frame sequences with V and J called. Part of the clones is not carried over; for the studies checked, unresolved V genes explain less than half of this, and the remainder is unexplained. That table furnishes V, J and clone size, whereas the DNA furnished D and trimming. The table for this sample lists around 200,000 clones; almost 90% of them were counted only once. The ten largest make up approximately 0.5% of the sample.

Trimming accounts for 2 bases at V and 2 bases at J, while the number of junction bases matched to no gene is 6. From the cysteine up to the phenylalanine, the CDR3 has a length of 17 residues. The CDR3 DNA has 51 bases and is translated from base 1. CDR1 and CDR2 were assigned from the germline V gene as SGHDN and FVKESK. The sequence links TRBV14 to TRBJ2-1; 10 junctional bases match TRBD2. This TCR derives from an adult in good health. The specimen was peripheral blood, collected on day 0 of AZD1222 vaccination. The nucleotide sequence reads as follows: TGTGCCAGCAGCCAACAAAGGACTAGCGGTACCTACAATGAGCAGTTCTTC. This encodes CASSQQRTSGTYNEQFF.